This TCR beta chain was sequenced during a study of T cell repertoires in cytomegalovirus infection. Study results and limitations: Predominance within the ex vivo response was attributable to HLA-C-restricted CMV-specific TCR beta clonotypes.

Germline V gene lookup returns CDR1 SNHLY and CDR2 FYNNEI. CDR3 length equals 15 residues. Trimming took 8 bases from V and 0 from J, leaving 11 bases between them. TCRdb ran MiXCR on the reads and lists one entry per CDR3 protein. The sample carries approximately 750,000 distinct CDR3 sequences, 35% recorded once. This clonotype turned up a few times. Antigen specificity is unknown. Specimen: PBMCs. The receptor's source is a human donor in good health (CMV status not recorded). Some clones in this sample may be carry-over from other donors' samples. The chain has TRBV2 and TRBJ1-6; D call uncertain. CDR3 coding DNA: TGTGCCAGCCTTCGCACGAGCTCCTATAATTCACCCCTCCACTTT. This gives the protein CASLRTSSYNSPLHF.